This passage covers 31 T cell receptor beta chains from one sample sequenced in a study of blood T cells in healthy people across ages (dated by TCRdb to between 2014 and 2016). Preparation of the library involved 5' RACE. The listed sequencing device is Illumina HiSeq 2500. A second roughly 6 to 12 cycle PCR used a sample-barcoded 5' primer and a J-beta primer mix. The raw public data were reprocessed by TCRdb itself: fastp quality trimming at Q25, MiXCR clonotype calling, in-frame beta chains only. Identical CDR3 proteins give one entry, which carries the most common genes and DNA. This sample has 1.5 million or so distinct CDR3 sequences in its table, and 35% to 45% of those were observed once. Clones ranked in the top ten supply less than 5% of the sample. Sample: blood. Receptors were obtained from a woman under 30 in good health.

The chain is built from TRBV27 and TRBJ2-1; tentative D call: TRBD1 (6 bases). The CDR3 runs to 17 residues. Trimming removed 2 bases at V and 4 bases at J, with 18 bases between. The germline V gene has CDR1 MNHEY and CDR2 SMNVEV (reference sequence). The CDR3 bases are TGTGCCAGCAGTTTAAGTTTTTGGGCAGGGGTATACAATGAGCAGTTCTTC. This sequence encodes CASSLSFWAGVYNEQFF.

This clonotype was counted only a few times. The chain couples TRBV7-8 to TRBJ2-7; 9 bases are a match to TRBD1. The J segment lost 2 bases and the V segment lost 1 base, leaving 3 bases of the junction unmatched. The CDR3 consists of 15 residues. CDR1 and CDR2 from the germline V gene are SGHVS and FQNEAQ. CDR3 region: CASSLVGTGPYEQYF. For the CDR3, the DNA is TGTGCCAGCAGCTTAGTAGGGACAGGGCCCTACGAGCAGTACTTC.

The chain has TRBV5-4 and TRBJ2-3, with D perhaps given as TRBD1 or TRBD2 (5 bases each). Germline V gene lookup returns CDR1 SGHNT and CDR2 YYREEE (reference sequence). Between the trimmed V and J ends, which lost 4 bases and 6 bases, there was a span of 15 bases. The CDR3 is made up of 14 amino acids. The CDR3, as DNA: TGTGCCAGCAGCGTGGGGGAGATGCGGGATACGCAGTATTTT. This gives the protein CASSVGEMRDTQYF.

This clonotype was picked up a small number of times. V is TRBV7-2 and J is TRBJ2-3, with 9 bases matching TRBD2. J gave up 2 bases and V 2 bases, and 5 bases lay outside the gene matches. Germline-derived CDR1 and CDR2 are SGHTA and FQGNSA. The CDR3 consists of 16 residues. CDR3 protein: CASSLTAGGYTDTQYF. CDR3 nucleotides: TGTGCCAGCAGCTTAACAGCGGGGGGATACACAGATACGCAGTATTTT.

This clonotype was seen just once. The chain carries TRBV6-2 or TRBV6-3 and TRBJ2-1; D call uncertain. The CDR3 has 14 amino acids. Trimming shortened V by 0 bases and J by 13 bases, and 16 bases separated the two germline ends. CDR1 and CDR2 (germline): MNHEY, SVGEGT. The CDR3 is CASSYSGFRETQFF. The CDR3 coding sequence is TGTGCCAGCAGTTACTCCGGGTTCCGAGAGACCCAGTTCTTC.

With regard to this clonotype: One end of the junction varies from germline; a read error may be responsible. The rearrangement links TRBV5-6 to TRBJ1-5, with 7 bases identical to TRBD1. This CDR3 contains 15 residues. The germline V gene encodes CDR1 SGHDT and CDR2 YYEEEE. The CDR3 bases are TGTGCCAGCAGCTTAGGAGGGGGCAGCAATCGGCCCCAGCATTTT. This gives the protein CASSLGGGSNRPQHF.

The genes are TRBV6-6 and TRBJ1-2; D perhaps matches TRBD1 (6 bases). The germline V and J ends were trimmed by 2 bases and 0 bases, with 10 bases remaining between them. CDR3 size: 15 residues. CDR1 MNHNY and CDR2 SVGAGI come from the germline V gene (reference sequence). The DNA of the CDR3 is TGTGCCAGCAGTTACCAACAGGGTGCTAACTATGGCTACACCTTC. It encodes CASSYQQGANYGYTF.

This clonotype was counted only a few times. This chain uses TRBV27 with TRBJ2-7; 8 bases agree with TRBD2. The junction had 4 bases not matched to a gene; V was cut back by 4 bases and J by 2 bases. This CDR3 has 14 residues. CDR1 and CDR2 (germline): MNHEY, SMNVEV (reference sequence). Here the CDR3 DNA reads TGTGCCAGCAGTTGGGCGGGAGGAACCTACGAGCAGTACTTC. This codes for CASSWAGGTYEQYF.

The chain combines TRBV10-3 with TRBJ1-2; D gene uncertain. Trimming stripped 0 bases from V and 2 bases from J, with 10 bases between. The V gene's germline CDR1 is ENHRY and CDR2 SYGVKD. CDR3 length: 15 residues. CDR3 nucleotide sequence: TGTGCCATCAGTGAGTCGGAGGGATCCAACTATGGCTACACCTTC. This sequence encodes CAISESEGSNYGYTF.

The chain carries TRBV20-1 and TRBJ1-2; D uncertain. V was shortened by 0 bases and J by 7 bases, with 15 bases between the two germline ends. Germline loops: CDR1 DFQATT, CDR2 SNEGSKA (reference sequence). The CDR3 has 14 residues. CDR3 sequence reads: CSAREKGFKGGYTF. The CDR3 bases are TGCAGTGCTAGAGAAAAAGGGTTCAAAGGTGGCTACACCTTC.

The chain joins TRBV20-1 to TRBJ2-5, with 7 nucleotides matching TRBD2. The CDR3 consists of 12 residues. CDR1 and CDR2 from the germline V gene are DFQATT and SNEGSKA (reference sequence). The V gene end was trimmed by 7 bases and the J gene end by 4 bases; junction bases not matched to a gene: 6. The CDR3: CSVAGVRETQYF. The CDR3 DNA is TGCAGTGTCGCGGGAGTTAGAGAGACCCAGTACTTC.

The V gene is TRBV12-3 or TRBV12-4, the J gene TRBJ2-3, with D possibly matching TRBD2 (5 bases). V was pared by 6 bases and J by 10 bases, with 17 bases between. The CDR3 length is 13 residues. CDR3 sequence (DNA): TGTGCCAGCAGCCGGGGATCAATCGGCGCGCAGTATTTT. It encodes CASSRGSIGAQYF.

The rearrangement joins TRBV28 to TRBJ1-2; 10 bases agree with TRBD1. With V trimmed by 4 bases and J by 0 bases, 5 bases remained unmatched. CDR1 is MDHEN and CDR2 is SYDVKM in the germline V gene. The CDR3 totals 16 residues. The CDR3 DNA reads TGTGCCAGCAGTTACGTGACAGGGGGCTCTAACTATGGCTACACCTTC. Translating gives CASSYVTGGSNYGYTF.

The gene calls are TRBV20-1 and TRBJ2-5; D perhaps matches TRBD1 (5 bases). The CDR3 length is 15 residues. Germline V gene data show CDR1 as DFQATT and CDR2 as SNEGSKA (reference sequence). V lost 0 bases, J lost 3 bases, and 14 bases lay in between. The CDR3 region is CSARDRQRPEETQYF. CDR3 DNA sequence: TGCAGTGCTAGAGACCGACAGAGACCTGAAGAGACCCAGTACTTC.

This chain joins TRBV20-1 and TRBJ2-3; D uncertain. V was clipped by 1 base and J by 5 bases, with 4 bases between them. Germline-derived CDR1 and CDR2 are DFQATT and SNEGSKA (reference sequence). This CDR3 spans 11 amino acids. CDR3 residues: CSARGRDTQYF. The CDR3 DNA follows: TGCAGTGCTAGAGGGCGAGATACGCAGTATTTT.

In regard to this clonotype: A far larger clone differs by one base, so this is likely a read error. The chain recombines TRBV3-1 with TRBJ1-2, with D hard to call. The V gene's germline CDR1 is LGHDT and CDR2 YNNKEL (reference sequence). The V end lost 4 bases, the J end lost 1 base, and 7 bases lay between the germline ends. This CDR3 has 13 residues. CDR3 sequence reads: CASSRYSNYGYTF. The CDR3 DNA reads as TGTGCCAGCAGCCGGTACAGTAACTATGGCTACACCTTC.

The chain combines TRBV11-2 with TRBJ2-7, with a possible D match to TRBD1 (6 bases). The CDR3 extends over 15 amino acids. CDR1 SGHAT and CDR2 FQNNGV come from the germline V gene. Trimming removed 5 bases at V and 3 bases at J, with 17 bases between. The CDR3 region is CASSIRRDTDYEQYF. The CDR3 bases are TGTGCCAGCAGCATACGCCGGGACACGGACTACGAGCAGTACTTC.

This chain uses TRBV6-6 with TRBJ1-1, with D unresolved. The CDR3 is 13 residues long. Germline V gives CDR1 MNHNY, CDR2 SVGAGI (reference sequence). Between the trimmed V and J ends, which lost 5 bases and 1 base, there was a span of 8 bases. CDR3 sequence: CASSTETNTEAFF. The CDR3, as DNA: TGTGCCAGCAGTACCGAGACGAACACTGAAGCTTTCTTT.

This clonotype was seen a few times. The CDR3 protein is CASSYRTGLSNQPQHF. The CDR3 coding sequence is TGTGCCAGCAGCTACCGGACCGGCCTTAGCAATCAGCCCCAGCATTTT. The chain recombines TRBV7-2 with TRBJ1-5; no firm D call. Germline CDR1 and CDR2: SGHTA and FQGNSA. This CDR3 contains 16 residues. V shed 4 bases and J shed 0 bases, with 13 bases lying between them.

The chain recombines TRBV20-1 with TRBJ2-3; D may be TRBD2 (5 bases). V dropped 0 bases and J dropped 0 bases, with 13 bases sitting between them. The CDR3 has 16 amino acids. Germline-derived CDR1 and CDR2 are DFQATT and SNEGSKA (reference sequence). This CDR3 reads CSARDLLALSTDTQYF. The CDR3 nucleotides read TGCAGTGCTAGAGATCTCCTAGCTCTAAGCACAGATACGCAGTATTTT.

This clonotype was seen a few times. The V call is TRBV12-5, the J call TRBJ2-5; D not certain. Germline V CDR1 and CDR2: LGHNT, FRNRAP. V was clipped by 4 bases and J by 5 bases, with 11 bases between them. CDR3 length equals 13 residues. This CDR3 is CASGWRRKETQYF. Here the CDR3 DNA reads TGTGCTAGTGGTTGGCGACGGAAGGAGACCCAGTACTTC.

This chain connects TRBV6-2 or TRBV6-3 to TRBJ2-2; D is possibly TRBD1 (6 bases). Per germline, CDR1 MNHEY and CDR2 SVGEGT. CDR3 size: 12 residues. V gave up 7 bases and J gave up 3 bases, with 6 bases separating them. The CDR3 spells CASKGDTGELFF. CDR3 sequence (DNA): TGTGCCAGCAAGGGGGACACCGGGGAGCTGTTTTTT.

The chain links TRBV4-3 to TRBJ2-3; 9 bases match TRBD2. The CDR3 extends over 16 amino acids. Germline lookup yields CDR1 LGHNA and CDR2 YSLEER. V was pared by 0 bases and J by 4 bases, with 5 bases of the junction left unmatched. The CDR3 nucleotides read TGCGCCAGCAGCCAAGAAATAGCGGGAGTGGCAGATACGCAGTATTTT. The encoded protein is CASSQEIAGVADTQYF.

The chain employs TRBV7-9 and TRBJ1-2, with TRBD1 matching over 10 bases. CDR1 is SEHNR and CDR2 is FQNEAQ in the germline V gene (reference sequence). Germline trimming cut 5 bases from V and 1 base from J; bases unmatched to any gene: 4. The CDR3 runs to 15 residues. CDR3: CASSVRDRGNYGYTF. In nucleotides, the CDR3 is TGTGCCAGCAGCGTCCGGGACAGGGGTAACTATGGCTACACCTTC. Drawing the rest from reference TRBV7-9 and TRBJ1-2, the complete variable domain is DTGVSQNPRHKITKRGQNVTFRCDPISEHNRLYWYRQTLGQGPEFLTYFQNEAQLEKSRLLSDRFSAERPKGSFSTLEIQRTEQGDSAMYLCASSVRDRGNYGYTFGSGTRLTVV.

The chain couples TRBV5-1 to TRBJ1-2; 7 nucleotides match TRBD1. V lost 5 bases and J lost 6; bases outside the gene matches: 10. From germline, CDR1 is SGHRS and CDR2 YFSETQ. This CDR3 contains 14 residues. In DNA form, the CDR3 reads TGCGCCAGCAGACTAATGGGGACAGCCGATGGCTACACCTTC. Translated, it gives CASRLMGTADGYTF.

The chain carries TRBV13 and TRBJ1-4; 10 bases are shared with TRBD1. V lost 5 bases to trimming and J lost 2 bases; unmatched junction nucleotides: 11. The length of the CDR3 is 18 residues. The V gene's germline CDR1 is PRHDT and CDR2 FYEKMQ (reference sequence). The CDR3 DNA sequence: TGTGCCAGCAGCCCCCCCCGACAGGGGGCGACGACTAATGAAAAACTGTTTTTT. Translating it yields CASSPPRQGATTNEKLFF.

The J gene is TRBJ1-4, the V gene TRBV4-3, with D unclear. V lost 1 base, J lost 1 base, and 13 bases lay in between. Per germline, CDR1 LGHNA and CDR2 YSLEER. CDR3 length: 17 amino acids. CDR3 residues: CASSQAPNRVTNEKLFF. CDR3 DNA: TGCGCCAGCAGCCAAGCGCCGAATAGGGTAACTAATGAAAAACTGTTTTTT.

This clonotype came up many times. This rearrangement joins TRBV6-6 to TRBJ2-3; the D gene is possibly TRBD1 (5 bases). Between the trimmed V and J ends, which lost 0 bases and 5 bases, there was a span of 9 bases. CDR3 length: 14 residues. From germline, CDR1 is MNHNY and CDR2 SVGAGI (reference sequence). The CDR3: CASSYSRVVDTQYF. Here the CDR3 DNA reads TGTGCCAGCAGTTACTCCAGGGTTGTAGATACGCAGTATTTT.

This clonotype occurred a few times. J is TRBJ2-3 and V is TRBV29-1, with D perhaps TRBD1 or TRBD2 (5 bases each). The CDR3 runs 14 residues. Trimming cost V 3 bases and J 2 bases, with 12 bases left between them. Germline CDR1 is SQVTM and CDR2 is ANQGSEA. CDR3 residues: CSVEGRAHTDTQYF. CDR3 sequence (DNA): TGCAGCGTTGAGGGGCGGGCGCACACAGATACGCAGTATTTT.

The V gene is TRBV29-1, the J gene TRBJ2-7; TRBD2 might be the D (5 bases). CDR3 length equals 16 residues. CDR1 and CDR2 from the germline V gene are SQVTM and ANQGSEA. Deletions cut 1 base from V and 3 bases from J, with 19 bases between. CDR3 loop: CSVEGRKTNGDYEQYF. The CDR3 bases are TGCAGCGTTGAAGGCAGGAAGACTAACGGGGACTACGAGCAGTACTTC.

The V and J genes are TRBV4-1 and TRBJ1-4; no clear D gene. The V gene's germline CDR1 is MGHRA and CDR2 YSYEKL. Trimming removed 4 bases at V and 8 bases at J, with 17 bases between. The CDR3 has 15 amino acids. The DNA for the CDR3 is TGCGCCAGCAGCCCAACTGTTGGACGGGGAGAAAAACTGTTTTTT. This translates into CASSPTVGRGEKLFF.